This T cell receptor beta chain appears in the sequencing data of a study of blood T cells in healthy people across ages. Using a J-beta primer mix together with a sample-barcoded 5' primer, a second PCR was run for about 6 to 12 cycles. From the 5' RACE reads, TCRdb called clonotypes with MiXCR, one entry per CDR3 protein. This sample yields 1,300,000 or so distinct CDR3 sequences, of which around 59% are seen a single time; over 6.5% belongs to the top ten. Samples each had at least 5.5 micrograms of total RNA extracted. Germline CDR1 and CDR2: DFQATT and SNEGSKA (reference sequence). This CDR3 is built from 15 residues.

The specimen was blood. The V and J genes are TRBV20-1 and TRBJ2-7, with TRBD1 matching over 7 bases. The DNA end lines up better with TRBJ2-5; the J call may be wrong. The source is a man between 18 and 35 years old in good health. DNA of the CDR3: TGCAGTGCTACCCTTCCCGGGACAGCCAAAGAGACCCAGTACTTC. The encoded protein is CSATLPGTAKETQYF.